Detailed here is one TCR beta chain. The V gene's germline CDR1 is SNHLY and CDR2 FYNNEI. CDR3 length equals 14 residues. V lost 0 bases to trimming and J lost 4 bases, with 9 bases between them. The data belong to a study of cytomegalovirus exposure and HLA in healthy donors. PCR was performed using 60 Vbeta and 13 Jbeta primers. Sequencing used immunoSEQ multiplex PCR; TCRdb keeps in-frame clones, though not all of them. The table records about 140,000 clones, 82% of them present only once. The source is a woman in her sixties in good health and CMV-seropositive. The chain links TRBV2 to TRBJ2-5; a possible D gene is TRBD2 (6 bases). Sequencing used PBMCs. The DNA for the CDR3 is TGTGCCAGCAGTGAAGCGCTAGCGAGAGAGACCCAGTACTTC. It translates to CASSEALARETQYF.